This T cell receptor (beta chain) was found in a study of T cell changes during pregnancy in multiple sclerosis. Clones were read by immunoSEQ multiplex PCR, and TCRdb kept only the in-frame ones, dropping some. The sample has just over 65,000 clones; about 89% are singletons. Germline lookup yields CDR1 SEHNR and CDR2 FQNEAQ (reference sequence). This CDR3 region has 13 residues. With 7 bases removed from V and 0 bases from J, the gap between germline ends came to 9 bases. The TCR originated in a female donor with multiple sclerosis, enrolled in a pregnancy study. The V and J genes are TRBV7-9 and TRBJ1-2; D possibly corresponds to TRBD1 (5 bases). The sample in question was peripheral blood, obtained in the second trimester of pregnancy. CDR3 region: CASTQEANYGYTF. CDR3 sequence (DNA): TGTGCCAGCACACAGGAAGCTAACTATGGCTACACCTTC.